The 10 T cell receptor beta chains listed next were all sequenced from one sample in a study of CXCR4 blockade with PD-1 therapy in pancreatic cancer. Generated by immunoSEQ multiplex PCR, the TCRdb table keeps only in-frame clones and is missing some. There are a few thousand clones in the sample; around 44% occur only once, and around 6% lies in the top ten. Input material: tumor tissue. The receptor set was obtained from a human donor with pancreatic ductal adenocarcinoma.

The chain employs TRBV6-8 and TRBJ1-1; D gene ambiguous. The V end lost 6 bases, the J end lost 0 bases, and 8 bases lay between the germline ends. CDR3 size: 13 residues. CDR1 is MNHGY and CDR2 is SAAAGT in the germline V gene. The CDR3 here is CASRGFLNTEAFF. CDR3 bases: TGTGCCAGCAGGGGGTTTTTGAACACTGAAGCTTTCTTT.

The V gene is TRBV23-1, the J gene TRBJ1-4, with 9 bases lining up with TRBD1. TRBV23-1 is recorded as an ORF, its role being uncertain. The J segment lost 5 bases and the V segment lost 6 bases, leaving 7 bases of the junction unmatched. This CDR3 has 15 residues. The CDR3 reads CASSLTGTGNEKLFF. The CDR3 DNA reads TGCGCCAGCAGCCTAACCGGGACAGGGAATGAAAAACTGTTTTTT.

The CDR3 region has the DNA TGTGCCATCAGTGAGAACAGTAGGGGCTACACCTTC. Translated, it gives CAISENSRGYTF. The chain recombines TRBV10-3 with TRBJ1-2, with no clear D. This CDR3 is 12 amino acids long. V was trimmed by 2 bases and J by 8 bases, leaving 9 bases between them. Germline CDR1 and CDR2: ENHRY and SYGVKD.

The chain joins TRBV6-7 to TRBJ1-4; the D gene is possibly TRBD1 (5 bases). TRBV6-7 carries the ORF label, with uncertain function. V lost 6 bases, J lost 7 bases, and 21 bases lay in between. The CDR3 runs to 16 residues. The CDR3 loop is CASSPTPDTSVEKLFF. In nucleotides, the CDR3 is TGTGCCAGCAGCCCTACCCCGGACACCTCCGTTGAAAAACTGTTTTTT.

The chain is built from TRBV30 and TRBJ1-1, with a weak D call TRBD1 (5 bases). V was shortened by 3 bases and J by 6 bases, with 17 bases between the two germline ends. This CDR3 spans 14 amino acids. Germline-derived CDR1 and CDR2 are GTSNPN and SVGIG (reference sequence). The CDR3 nucleotides read TGTGCCTGGAGAAGACCTATGGTAGGGGCTGAAGCTTTCTTT. Amino acid sequence: CAWRRPMVGAEAFF.

The chain joins TRBV18 to TRBJ1-2, with a tentative D call TRBD1 (6 bases). Germline CDR1 KGHSH, CDR2 LQKENI. The CDR3 runs to 13 residues. V lost 2 bases and J 8 bases, leaving 12 bases between the germline ends. This chain's CDR3 is CASSPKHREGYTF. The DNA for the CDR3 is TGTGCCAGCTCACCAAAGCACAGGGAGGGCTACACCTTC.

This clone occurred a few times. The chain has TRBV6-1 and TRBJ2-3; D ambiguous. The V and J ends lost 1 base and 8 bases respectively, with 7 bases between them. CDR3 length equals 12 residues. The germline gives CDR1 MNHNS, CDR2 SASEGT. CDR3 sequence: CASSEGWATQYF. The CDR3 DNA follows: TGTGCCAGCAGTGAAGGGTGGGCTACGCAGTATTTT.

V usage is TRBV19 and J usage is TRBJ2-3; possibly TRBD1 for D (5 bases). V was pared by 5 bases and J by 5 bases, with 14 bases between. Germline assignment: CDR1 LNHDA and CDR2 SQIVND (reference sequence). This CDR3 has 14 amino acids. CDR3 in amino acids: CASSLQEFQDTQYF. CDR3 coding DNA: TGTGCCAGTAGTTTACAGGAATTCCAAGATACGCAGTATTTT.

The chain links TRBV19 to TRBJ2-1, with 9 positions matching TRBD2. Germline CDR1 is LNHDA and CDR2 is SQIVND (reference sequence). The CDR3 consists of 16 residues. J lost 4 bases, V lost 7 bases, and 11 bases had no gene match. The CDR3 region is CASKNTGGGVYNEQFF. The CDR3 DNA reads as TGTGCCAGTAAAAATACGGGCGGGGGGGTGTACAATGAGCAGTTCTTC.

The chain carries TRBV6-8 and TRBJ2-5, with 8 bases matching TRBD2. Germline V lookup: CDR1 MNHGY, CDR2 SAAAGT. V was pared by 6 bases and J by 0 bases, with 18 bases of the junction left unmatched. This CDR3 is 19 amino acids long. CDR3 in DNA: TGTGCCAGCAGCCCCCCTACCGGAAAGCGGGGGATAAACCAAGAGACCCAGTACTTC. The encoded protein is CASSPPTGKRGINQETQYF.